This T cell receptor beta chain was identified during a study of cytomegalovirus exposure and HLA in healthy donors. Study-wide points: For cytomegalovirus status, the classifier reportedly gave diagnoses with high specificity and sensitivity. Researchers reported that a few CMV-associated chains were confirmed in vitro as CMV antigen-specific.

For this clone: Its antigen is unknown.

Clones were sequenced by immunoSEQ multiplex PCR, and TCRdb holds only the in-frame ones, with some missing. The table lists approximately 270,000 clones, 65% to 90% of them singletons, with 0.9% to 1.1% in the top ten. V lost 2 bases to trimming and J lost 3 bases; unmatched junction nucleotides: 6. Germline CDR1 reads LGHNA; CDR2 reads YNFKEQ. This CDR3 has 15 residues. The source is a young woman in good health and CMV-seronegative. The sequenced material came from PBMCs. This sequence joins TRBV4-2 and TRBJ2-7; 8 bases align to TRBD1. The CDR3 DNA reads TGTGCCAGCAGCCAAACCGACAGGGGAGGCTACGAGCAGTACTTC. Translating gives CASSQTDRGGYEQYF.